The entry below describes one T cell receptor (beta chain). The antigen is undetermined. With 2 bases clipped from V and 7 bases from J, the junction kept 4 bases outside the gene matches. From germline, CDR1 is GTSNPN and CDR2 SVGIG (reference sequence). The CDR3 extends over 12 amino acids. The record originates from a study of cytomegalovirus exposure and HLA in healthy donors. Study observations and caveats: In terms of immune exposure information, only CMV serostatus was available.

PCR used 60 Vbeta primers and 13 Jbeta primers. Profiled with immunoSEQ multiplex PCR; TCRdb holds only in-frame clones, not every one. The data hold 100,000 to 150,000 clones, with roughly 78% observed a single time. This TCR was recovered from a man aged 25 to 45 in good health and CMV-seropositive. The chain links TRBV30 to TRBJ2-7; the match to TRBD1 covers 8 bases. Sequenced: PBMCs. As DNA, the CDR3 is TGTGCCTGGAGTCGCAGGACAGGGGAGCAGTACTTC. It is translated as CAWSRRTGEQYF.